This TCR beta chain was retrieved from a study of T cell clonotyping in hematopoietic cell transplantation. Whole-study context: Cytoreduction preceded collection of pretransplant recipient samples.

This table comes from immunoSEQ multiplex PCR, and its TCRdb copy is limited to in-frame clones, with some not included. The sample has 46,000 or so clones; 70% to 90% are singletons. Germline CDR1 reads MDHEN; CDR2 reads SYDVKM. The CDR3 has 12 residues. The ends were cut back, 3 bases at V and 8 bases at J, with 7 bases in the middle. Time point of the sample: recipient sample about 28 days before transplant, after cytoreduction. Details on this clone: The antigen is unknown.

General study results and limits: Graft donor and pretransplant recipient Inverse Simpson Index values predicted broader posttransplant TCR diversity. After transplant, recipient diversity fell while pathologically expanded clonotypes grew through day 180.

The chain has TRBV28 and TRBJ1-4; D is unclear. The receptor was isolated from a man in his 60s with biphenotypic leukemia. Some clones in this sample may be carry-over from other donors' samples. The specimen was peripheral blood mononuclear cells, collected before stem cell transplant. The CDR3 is CASSFLGEKLFF. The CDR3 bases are TGTGCCAGCAGTTTCCTCGGCGAAAAACTGTTTTTT.